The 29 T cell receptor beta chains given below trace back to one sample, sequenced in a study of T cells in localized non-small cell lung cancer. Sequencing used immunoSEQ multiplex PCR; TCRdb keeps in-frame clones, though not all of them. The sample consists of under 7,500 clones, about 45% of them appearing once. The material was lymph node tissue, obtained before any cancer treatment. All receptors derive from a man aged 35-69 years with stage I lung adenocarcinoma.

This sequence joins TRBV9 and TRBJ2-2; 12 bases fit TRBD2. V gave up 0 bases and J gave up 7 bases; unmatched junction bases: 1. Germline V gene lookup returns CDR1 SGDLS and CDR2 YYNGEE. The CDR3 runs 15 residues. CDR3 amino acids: CASSVGTSGVGELFF. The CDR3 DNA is TGTGCCAGCAGCGTAGGGACTAGCGGGGTCGGGGAGCTGTTTTTT.

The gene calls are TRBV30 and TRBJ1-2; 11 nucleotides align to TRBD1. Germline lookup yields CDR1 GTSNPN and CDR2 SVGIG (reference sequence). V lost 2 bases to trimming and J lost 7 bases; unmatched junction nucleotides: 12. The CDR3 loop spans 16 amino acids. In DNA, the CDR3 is TGTGCCTGGAGTATTCCCCCCGGACAGGGGGCGGTTGGCTACACCTTC. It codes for CAWSIPPGQGAVGYTF.

CDR3 DNA: TGTGCCAGCAGTGTAGGGGGATGGTATGGCTACACCTTC. It codes for CASSVGGWYGYTF. The chain is built from TRBV6-8 and TRBJ1-2; D perhaps matches TRBD1 (6 bases). V lost 5 bases and J 5 bases, leaving 12 bases between the germline ends. The CDR3 has 13 amino acids. In germline, CDR1 is MNHGY, CDR2 SAAAGT.

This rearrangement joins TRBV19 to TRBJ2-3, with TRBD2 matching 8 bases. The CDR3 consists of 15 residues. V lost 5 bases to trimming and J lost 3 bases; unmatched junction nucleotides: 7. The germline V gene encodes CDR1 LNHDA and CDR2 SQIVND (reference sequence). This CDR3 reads CASSPAAGGTDTQYF. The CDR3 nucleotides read TGTGCCAGTAGTCCAGCTGCGGGGGGTACAGATACGCAGTATTTT.

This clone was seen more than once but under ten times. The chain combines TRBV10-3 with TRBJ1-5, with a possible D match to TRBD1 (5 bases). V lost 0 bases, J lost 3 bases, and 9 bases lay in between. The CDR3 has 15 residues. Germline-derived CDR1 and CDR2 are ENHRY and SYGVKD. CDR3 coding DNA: TGTGCCATCAGTGAGTCGGGACCGAACAATCAGCCCCAGCATTTT. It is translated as CAISESGPNNQPQHF.

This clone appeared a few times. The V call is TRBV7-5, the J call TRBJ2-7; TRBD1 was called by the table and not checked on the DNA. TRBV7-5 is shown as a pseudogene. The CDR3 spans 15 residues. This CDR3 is CASSFRTGQSGEQYF. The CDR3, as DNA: TGTGCCAGCAGCTTCCGGACAGGACAATCGGGAGAGCAGTACTTC.

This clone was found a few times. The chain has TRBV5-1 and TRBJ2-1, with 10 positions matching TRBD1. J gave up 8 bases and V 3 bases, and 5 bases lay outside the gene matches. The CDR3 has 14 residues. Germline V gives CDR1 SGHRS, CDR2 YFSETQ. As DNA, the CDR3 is TGCGCCAGCAGCTCGGGACAGGGGTTTGATGAGCAGTTCTTC. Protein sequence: CASSSGQGFDEQFF.

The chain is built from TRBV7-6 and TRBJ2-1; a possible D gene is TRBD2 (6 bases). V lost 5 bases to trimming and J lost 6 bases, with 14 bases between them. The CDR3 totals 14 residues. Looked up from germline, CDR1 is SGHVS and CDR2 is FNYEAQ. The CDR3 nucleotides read TGTGCCAGCAGCCCAAGGGACGGGGGCAATGAGCAGTTCTTC. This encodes CASSPRDGGNEQFF.

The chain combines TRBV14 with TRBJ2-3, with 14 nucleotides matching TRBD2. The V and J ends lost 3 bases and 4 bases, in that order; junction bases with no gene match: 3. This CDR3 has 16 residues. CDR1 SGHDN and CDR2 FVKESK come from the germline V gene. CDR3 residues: CASSHRLAGGADTQYF. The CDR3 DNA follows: TGTGCCAGCAGCCACCGACTAGCGGGAGGGGCAGATACGCAGTATTTT.

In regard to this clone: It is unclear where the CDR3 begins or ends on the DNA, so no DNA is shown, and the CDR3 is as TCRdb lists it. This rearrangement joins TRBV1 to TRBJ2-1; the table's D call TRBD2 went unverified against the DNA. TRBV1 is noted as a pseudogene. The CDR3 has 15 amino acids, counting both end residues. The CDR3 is CASSQVARGAYEQFF.

The chain's CDR3 is CASSPLVGVVNTEAFF. CDR3 bases: TGTGCCAGCTCACCACTTGTAGGGGTGGTCAACACTGAAGCTTTCTTT. The gene calls are TRBV18 and TRBJ1-1, with D possibly being TRBD1 (5 bases). The V end was cut by 1 base, the J end by 2 bases, with 14 bases between. CDR1 is KGHSH and CDR2 is LQKENI in the germline V gene. CDR3 size: 16 residues.

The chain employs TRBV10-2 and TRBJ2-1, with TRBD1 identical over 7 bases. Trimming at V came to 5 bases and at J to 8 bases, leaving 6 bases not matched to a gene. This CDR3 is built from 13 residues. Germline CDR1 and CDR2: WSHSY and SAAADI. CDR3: CASSRGPLDEQFF. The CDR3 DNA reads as TGCGCCAGCAGTAGGGGGCCACTGGATGAGCAGTTCTTC.

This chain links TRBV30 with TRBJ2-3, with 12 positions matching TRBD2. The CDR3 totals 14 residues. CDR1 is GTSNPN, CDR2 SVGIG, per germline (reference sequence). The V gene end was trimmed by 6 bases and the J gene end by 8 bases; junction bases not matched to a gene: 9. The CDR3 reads CACQLAGGRGTQYF. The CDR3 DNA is TGTGCCTGCCAACTAGCGGGAGGACGGGGTACGCAGTATTTT. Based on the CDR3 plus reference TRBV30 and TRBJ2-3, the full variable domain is SQTIHQWPATLVQPVGSPLSLECTVEGTSNPNLYWYRQAAGRGLQLLFYSVGIGQISSEVPQNLSASRPQDRQFILSSKKLLLSDSGFYLCACQLAGGRGTQYFGPGTRLTVL.

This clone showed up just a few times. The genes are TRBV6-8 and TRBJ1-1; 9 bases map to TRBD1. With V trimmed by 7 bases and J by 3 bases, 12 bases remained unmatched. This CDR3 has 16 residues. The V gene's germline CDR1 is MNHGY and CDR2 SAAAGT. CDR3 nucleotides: TGTGCCAGCACCTCAATTCTGGGACAGGGCGACACTGAAGCTTTCTTT. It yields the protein CASTSILGQGDTEAFF.

The CDR3 spells CASSFQGRVAGGNEQFF. CDR3 DNA: TGTGCCAGCAGTTTCCAGGGGAGGGTAGCGGGAGGTAATGAGCAGTTCTTC. The V and J genes are TRBV6-8 and TRBJ2-1; 10 bases line up with TRBD2. Trimming took 4 bases from V and 7 from J; bases not matched to a gene: 13. CDR1 is MNHGY and CDR2 is SAAAGT in the germline V gene. This CDR3 is built from 17 residues.

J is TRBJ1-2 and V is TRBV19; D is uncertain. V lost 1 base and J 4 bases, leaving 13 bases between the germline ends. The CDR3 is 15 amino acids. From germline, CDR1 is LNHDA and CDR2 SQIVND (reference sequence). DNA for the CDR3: TGTGCCAGTAGTATAGGTCGATCCTGGGGCTATGGCTACACCTTC. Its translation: CASSIGRSWGYGYTF.

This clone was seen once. The CDR3 reads CASSLEGTARGGYTF. CDR3 in DNA: TGCGCCAGCAGCTTGGAGGGCACGGCGAGGGGTGGCTACACCTTC. This chain connects TRBV5-1 to TRBJ1-2, with D perhaps TRBD1 (5 bases). Germline lookup yields CDR1 SGHRS and CDR2 YFSETQ. The CDR3 covers 15 residues. V lost 0 bases and J lost 7, with 16 bases in between.

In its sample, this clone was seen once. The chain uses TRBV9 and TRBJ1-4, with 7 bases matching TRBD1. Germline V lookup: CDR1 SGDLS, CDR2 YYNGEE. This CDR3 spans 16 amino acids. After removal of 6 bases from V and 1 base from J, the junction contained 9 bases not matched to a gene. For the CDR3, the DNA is TGTGCCAGCAACCTGGGACAGCAAGTAACTAATGAAAAACTGTTTTTT. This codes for CASNLGQQVTNEKLFF.

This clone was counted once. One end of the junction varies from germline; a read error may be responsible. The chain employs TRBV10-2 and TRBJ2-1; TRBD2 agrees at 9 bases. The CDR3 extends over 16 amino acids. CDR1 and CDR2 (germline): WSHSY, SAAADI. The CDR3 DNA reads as TGCGCCAGCAGTGAGTCTAAGCGGGGGGCCTACGATGAGCAGTTCTTC. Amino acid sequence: CASSESKRGAYDEQFF.

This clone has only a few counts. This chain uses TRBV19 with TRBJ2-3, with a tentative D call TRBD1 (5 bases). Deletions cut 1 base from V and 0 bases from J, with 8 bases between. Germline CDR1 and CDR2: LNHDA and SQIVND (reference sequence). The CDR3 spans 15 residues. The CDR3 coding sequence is TGTGCCAGTAGTATAGCTCAGGGTAGCACAGATACGCAGTATTTT. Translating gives CASSIAQGSTDTQYF.

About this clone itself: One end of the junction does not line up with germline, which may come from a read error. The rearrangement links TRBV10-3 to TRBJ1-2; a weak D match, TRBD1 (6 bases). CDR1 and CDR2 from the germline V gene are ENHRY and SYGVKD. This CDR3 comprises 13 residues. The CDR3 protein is CAISELRGGPTAF. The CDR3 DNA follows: TGTGCCATCAGTGAGCTTAGGGGGGGACCGACAGCCTTC.

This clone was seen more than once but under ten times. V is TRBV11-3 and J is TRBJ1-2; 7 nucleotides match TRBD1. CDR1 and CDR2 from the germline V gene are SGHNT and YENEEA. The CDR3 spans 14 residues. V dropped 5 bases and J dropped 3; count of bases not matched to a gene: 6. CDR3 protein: CASSGLTGYYGYTF. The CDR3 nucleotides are TGTGCCAGCAGCGGATTGACAGGGTACTATGGCTACACCTTC.

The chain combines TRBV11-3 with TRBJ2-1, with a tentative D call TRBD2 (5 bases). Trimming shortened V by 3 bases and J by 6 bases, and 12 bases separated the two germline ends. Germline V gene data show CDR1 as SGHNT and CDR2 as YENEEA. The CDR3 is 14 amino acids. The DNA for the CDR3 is TGTGCCAGCAGCTTTCCCCTAGCAGCCAATGAGCAGTTCTTC. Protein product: CASSFPLAANEQFF.

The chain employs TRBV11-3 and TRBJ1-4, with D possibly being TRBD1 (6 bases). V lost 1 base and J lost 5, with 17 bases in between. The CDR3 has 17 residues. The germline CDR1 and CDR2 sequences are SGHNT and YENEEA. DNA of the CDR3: TGTGCCAGCAGCTTAGGAAGGGGGGACATACTAAATGAAAAACTGTTTTTT. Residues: CASSLGRGDILNEKLFF.

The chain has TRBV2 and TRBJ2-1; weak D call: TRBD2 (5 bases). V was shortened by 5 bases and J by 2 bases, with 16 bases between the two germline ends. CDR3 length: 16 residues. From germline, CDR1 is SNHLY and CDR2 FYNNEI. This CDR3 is CASSWATRRTYNEQFF. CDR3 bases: TGTGCCAGCAGTTGGGCTACAAGGAGGACCTACAATGAGCAGTTCTTC.

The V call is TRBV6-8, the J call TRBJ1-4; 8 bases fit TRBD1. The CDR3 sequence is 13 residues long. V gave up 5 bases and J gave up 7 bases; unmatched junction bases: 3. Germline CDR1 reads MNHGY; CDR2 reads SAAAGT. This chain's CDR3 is CASSNTGGEKLFF. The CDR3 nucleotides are TGTGCCAGCAGTAATACAGGGGGTGAAAAACTGTTTTTT.

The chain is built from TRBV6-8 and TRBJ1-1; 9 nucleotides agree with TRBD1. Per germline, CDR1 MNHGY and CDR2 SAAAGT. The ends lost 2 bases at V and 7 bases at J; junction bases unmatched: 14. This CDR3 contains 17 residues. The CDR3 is CASSYTSWTGENFEAFF. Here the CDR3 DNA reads TGTGCCAGCAGTTACACTTCCTGGACAGGGGAGAATTTTGAAGCTTTCTTT.

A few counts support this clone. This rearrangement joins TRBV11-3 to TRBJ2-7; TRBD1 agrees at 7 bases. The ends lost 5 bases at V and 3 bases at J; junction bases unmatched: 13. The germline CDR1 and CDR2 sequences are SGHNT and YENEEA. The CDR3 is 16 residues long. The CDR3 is CASSEGQLITIYEQYF. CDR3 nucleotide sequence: TGTGCCAGCAGCGAGGGACAGCTCATCACAATCTACGAGCAGTACTTC.

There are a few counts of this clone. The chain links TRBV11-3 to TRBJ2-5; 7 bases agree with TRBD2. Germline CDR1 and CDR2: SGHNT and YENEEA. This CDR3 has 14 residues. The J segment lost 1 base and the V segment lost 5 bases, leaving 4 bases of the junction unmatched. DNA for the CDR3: TGTGCCAGCAGCGCAGGGACTACCCAAGAGACCCAGTACTTC. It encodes CASSAGTTQETQYF.